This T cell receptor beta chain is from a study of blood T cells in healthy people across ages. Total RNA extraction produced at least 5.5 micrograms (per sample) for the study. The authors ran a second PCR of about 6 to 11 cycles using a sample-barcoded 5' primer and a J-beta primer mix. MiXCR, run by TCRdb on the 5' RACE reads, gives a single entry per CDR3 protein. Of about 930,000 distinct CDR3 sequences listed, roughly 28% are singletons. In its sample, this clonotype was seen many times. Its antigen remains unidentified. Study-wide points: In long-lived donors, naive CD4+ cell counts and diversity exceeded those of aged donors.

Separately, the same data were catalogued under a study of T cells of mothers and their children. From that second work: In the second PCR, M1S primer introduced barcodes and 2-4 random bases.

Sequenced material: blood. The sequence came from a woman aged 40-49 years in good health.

The CDR3 DNA reads as TGTGCCAGCTCAATGTCCTTGCGGGGAACTGAAGCTTTCTTT. This gives the protein CASSMSLRGTEAFF. The chain couples TRBV7-9 to TRBJ1-1; no firm D call. The V gene's germline CDR1 is SEHNR and CDR2 FQNEAQ (reference sequence). Deletions cut 8 bases from V and 5 bases from J, with 18 bases between. There are 14 residues in the CDR3.